One and the same sample provided the 29 T cell receptor beta chains below, sequenced in a study of T cell repertoires in cytomegalovirus infection. A single record per CDR3 protein comes from TCRdb applying MiXCR to the reads. This table has some 180,000 distinct CDR3 sequences, 8.5% to 10% appearing once. The specimen was PBMCs. These receptors were collected from a human donor in good health (CMV status not recorded). Some clones in this sample may be carry-over from other donors' samples.

There are a few counts of this clonotype. The chain recombines TRBV25-1 with TRBJ1-1, with a possible D match to TRBD1 (6 bases). V was clipped by 6 bases and J by 4 bases, with 15 bases between them. CDR1 and CDR2 from the germline V gene are MGHDK and SYGVNS. The CDR3 is made up of 14 amino acids. This CDR3 is CASRGGGGSTEAFF. CDR3 nucleotide sequence: TGTGCCAGCAGAGGGGGGGGAGGGAGCACTGAAGCTTTCTTT.

This clonotype occurred many times. The V call is TRBV12-3 or TRBV12-4, the J call TRBJ2-7; TRBD1 might be the D (6 bases). Trimming removed 8 bases from V and 3 bases from J, with 17 bases in between. This CDR3 comprises 14 residues. This chain's CDR3 is CASSRGSVFYEQYF. DNA of the CDR3: TGTGCCAGCTCAAGGGGGTCGGTCTTCTACGAGCAGTACTTC.

The table lists this clonotype with a few counts. The rearrangement joins TRBV15 to TRBJ2-6; D gene unclear. The germline gives CDR1 LNHNV, CDR2 YYDKDF (reference sequence). CDR3 length: 15 amino acids. V gave up 3 bases and J gave up 2 bases, with 8 bases separating them. The CDR3 reads CATSRANPGANVLTF. The CDR3 region has the DNA TGTGCCACCAGCAGGGCAAACCCTGGGGCCAACGTCCTGACTTTC.

The chain is built from TRBV12-3 or TRBV12-4 and TRBJ2-5, with 7 positions matching TRBD1. The trim removed 5 bases at V and 5 bases at J, leaving 8 bases unmatched. CDR3 length: 14 residues. For the CDR3, the DNA is TGTGCCAGCAGTATACCGACAGGGTACGAGACCCAGTACTTC. Translation gives CASSIPTGYETQYF.

This clonotype was recorded at least ten times. The rearrangement links TRBV4-3 to TRBJ2-3; 8 nucleotides agree with TRBD2. J lost 0 bases, V lost 4 bases, and 6 bases had no gene match. CDR3 size: 16 residues. The germline CDR1 and CDR2 sequences are LGHNA and YSLEER. For the CDR3, the DNA is TGCGCCAGCAGCCCAACGGGGGGGGGGAGCACAGATACGCAGTATTTT. This gives the protein CASSPTGGGSTDTQYF.

The chain joins TRBV7-9 to TRBJ1-2; 10 bases map to TRBD1. V dropped 4 bases and J dropped 8; count of bases not matched to a gene: 7. CDR1 and CDR2 from the germline V gene are SEHNR and FQNEAQ (reference sequence). The CDR3 is 14 amino acids. CDR3 region: CASSSTGGAFGYTF. DNA of the CDR3: TGTGCCAGCAGCTCGACAGGGGGCGCGTTCGGCTACACCTTC.

This clonotype was detected ten times or more. The chain has TRBV7-2 and TRBJ1-1; D is possibly TRBD1 (5 bases). The CDR3 has 18 residues. Germline CDR1 reads SGHTA; CDR2 reads FQGNSA. V was pared by 5 bases and J by 6 bases, with 28 bases between. The CDR3 DNA reads TGTGCCAGCAGCCGCGCGGGGGGACGATCGGGGGAAGGTGCTGAAGCTTTCTTT. This encodes CASSRAGGRSGEGAEAFF.

The CDR3 spells CASSLLIGSTTLNTEAFF. As DNA, the CDR3 is TGTGCCAGCAGCTTGTTAATAGGGTCAACTACACTGAACACTGAAGCTTTCTTT. The V and J genes are TRBV5-4 and TRBJ1-1; D unresolved. This CDR3 contains 18 residues. The germline V gene has CDR1 SGHNT and CDR2 YYREEE (reference sequence). V lost 1 base, J lost 0 bases, and 19 bases lay in between.

This clonotype was seen repeatedly, ten times or more. This chain joins TRBV7-2 and TRBJ2-7, with D perhaps matching TRBD1 or TRBD2 (5 bases each). CDR3 size: 15 residues. Germline V CDR1 and CDR2: SGHTA, FQGNSA. The V and J ends lost 1 base and 0 bases respectively, with 10 bases between them. CDR3 nucleotide sequence: TGTGCCAGCAGCTTAGAGCCAGGGAGCTCCTACGAGCAGTACTTC. Amino acids: CASSLEPGSSYEQYF.

V and J are TRBV20-1 and TRBJ1-1; 10 bases fit TRBD1. The CDR3 is 14 amino acids. Germline trimming cut 3 bases from V and 5 bases from J; bases unmatched to any gene: 6. Germline values: CDR1 DFQATT, CDR2 SNEGSKA (reference sequence). CDR3 DNA sequence: TGCAGTGCTAGTCCGGGACAGGGGTCAACTGAAGCTTTCTTT. Protein: CSASPGQGSTEAFF.

The rearrangement uses TRBV27 and TRBJ2-3; 7 nucleotides line up with TRBD1. V was clipped by 5 bases and J by 3 bases; unmatched bases: 8. CDR1 is MNHEY and CDR2 is SMNVEV in the germline V gene (reference sequence). The CDR3 consists of 15 residues. In DNA, the CDR3 is TGTGCCAGCAGTCCGAGGGGGCGCGATACAGATACGCAGTATTTT. Amino acid sequence: CASSPRGRDTDTQYF.

The chain is built from TRBV28 and TRBJ1-1; 8 positions match TRBD1. The germline V gene has CDR1 MDHEN and CDR2 SYDVKM. The trim removed 6 bases at V and 1 base at J, leaving 7 bases unmatched. CDR3 length: 15 residues. The CDR3 bases are TGTGCCAGCAGAACGGACAGGGTACGGAACACTGAAGCTTTCTTT. It is translated as CASRTDRVRNTEAFF.

This clonotype was picked up many times. The rearrangement links TRBV28 to TRBJ2-5, with 9 bases fitting TRBD1. Unmatched junction bases numbered 12, after V lost 5 bases and J lost 2 bases. The CDR3 loop spans 17 amino acids. Germline V gene data show CDR1 as MDHEN and CDR2 as SYDVKM. Here the CDR3 reads CASSPPGQGLSQETQYF. DNA for the CDR3: TGTGCCAGCAGTCCCCCGGGACAGGGCCTCTCACAAGAGACCCAGTACTTC.

The CDR3 DNA reads as TGTGCCTGGAGTACCGGAATTTCCTATAATTCACCCCTCCACTTT. As protein: CAWSTGISYNSPLHF. The chain is built from TRBV30 and TRBJ1-6; D is uncertain. In germline, CDR1 is GTSNPN, CDR2 SVGIG (reference sequence). CDR3 length equals 15 residues. Trimming pared 2 bases from V and 1 base from J, leaving 9 bases between.

The chain is built from TRBV19 and TRBJ1-5; D uncertain. From germline, CDR1 is LNHDA and CDR2 SQIVND (reference sequence). Trimming removed 10 bases at V and 0 bases at J, with 16 bases between. The CDR3 is 15 residues long. The CDR3 coding sequence is TGTGCCACCGCCCGGAACAGCAATAGCAATCAGCCCCAGCATTTT. As protein: CATARNSNSNQPQHF.

This clonotype came up many times. The chain recombines TRBV7-8 with TRBJ1-1; 8 positions agree with TRBD1. Germline values: CDR1 SGHVS, CDR2 FQNEAQ. The CDR3 runs 13 residues. Trimming took 5 bases from V and 8 from J; bases not matched to a gene: 7. This CDR3 reads CASSAGQGVEAFF. In nucleotides, the CDR3 is TGTGCCAGCAGCGCCGGACAGGGCGTGGAAGCTTTCTTT.

This clonotype came up a few times. The chain carries TRBV28 and TRBJ1-1; D might be TRBD1 (5 bases). Germline assignment: CDR1 MDHEN and CDR2 SYDVKM. Trimming cost V 9 bases and J 5 bases, with 19 bases left between them. The length of the CDR3 is 14 residues. The CDR3 DNA reads as TGTGCCAGTCTGAGATCGGGGGAAGGAACTGAAGCTTTCTTT. Residues: CASLRSGEGTEAFF.

This clonotype was observed a few times. The genes are TRBV20-1 and TRBJ2-2; D possibly corresponds to TRBD2 (5 bases). The germline V gene encodes CDR1 DFQATT and CDR2 SNEGSKA (reference sequence). Trimming took 5 bases from V and 4 from J, leaving 8 bases between them. The CDR3 is 12 amino acids. The CDR3 sequence is CSAGSSTGELFF. In DNA form, the CDR3 reads TGCAGTGCTGGGAGTTCCACCGGGGAGCTGTTTTTT.

This clonotype has a handful of counts. The chain is built from TRBV6-2 or TRBV6-3 and TRBJ2-7, with D unclear. This CDR3 spans 11 amino acids. V was clipped by 7 bases and J by 5 bases, with 9 bases between them. Germline CDR1 is MNHEY and CDR2 is SVGEGT. The CDR3 sequence is CASTWAHEQYF. The CDR3 bases are TGTGCCAGCACCTGGGCTCACGAGCAGTACTTC.

At least ten counts were recorded for this clonotype. The genes are TRBV20-1 and TRBJ1-2, with TRBD1 identical over 9 bases. Germline loops: CDR1 DFQATT, CDR2 SNEGSKA (reference sequence). This CDR3 spans 15 amino acids. J lost 6 bases, V lost 1 base, and 9 bases had no gene match. DNA for the CDR3: TGCAGTGCTAGAGTCGGGACAGGGAGTGCTGATGGCTACACCTTC. Translating it yields CSARVGTGSADGYTF.

V gene TRBV7-2 combines with J gene TRBJ2-5; no reliable D call. The CDR3 runs to 13 residues. Between the trimmed V and J ends, which lost 0 bases and 5 bases, there was a span of 7 bases. The germline gives CDR1 SGHTA, CDR2 FQGNSA. DNA for the CDR3: TGTGCCAGCAGCTTAGCGCACGTGGAGACCCAGTACTTC. As protein: CASSLAHVETQYF. Looking up the rest from reference TRBV7-2 and TRBJ2-5 gives the full variable domain: GAGVSQSPSNKVTEKGKDVELRCDPISGHTALYWYRQSLGQGLEFLIYFQGNSAPDKSGLPSDRFSAERTGGSVSTLTIQRTQQEDSAVYLCASSLAHVETQYFGPGTRLLVL.

This clonotype was counted ten times or more. J is TRBJ2-1 and V is TRBV7-2; D call uncertain. The CDR3 has 15 residues. Trimming left V 0 bases short and J 4 bases short, with 10 bases between. CDR1 is SGHTA and CDR2 is FQGNSA in the germline V gene. The CDR3 DNA is TGTGCCAGCAGCTTAGCCCTGACTGGTTACAATGAGCAGTTCTTC. Translating it yields CASSLALTGYNEQFF.

This clonotype was counted ten times or more. The chain links TRBV7-8 to TRBJ2-5; the D call may be TRBD1 or TRBD2 (5 bases each). Per germline, CDR1 SGHVS and CDR2 FQNEAQ. CDR3 length equals 10 residues. V gave up 9 bases and J gave up 6 bases, with 8 bases separating them. The chain's CDR3 is CASGGKTQYF. The CDR3 DNA sequence: TGTGCCAGTGGGGGAAAGACCCAGTACTTC. The complete variable domain, with remaining parts taken from reference TRBV7-8 and TRBJ2-5, reads GAGVSQSPRYKVAKRGQDVALRCDPISGHVSLFWYQQALGQGPEFLTYFQNEAQLDKSGLPSDRFFAERPEGSVSTLKIQRTQQEDSAVYLCASGGKTQYFGPGTRLLVL.

In regard to this clonotype: At one of its ends the junction is not consistent with the germline gene, which may arise from a read error. The chain has TRBV7-6 and TRBJ1-2, with D unresolved. The CDR3 has 13 residues. CDR1 is SGHVS and CDR2 is FNYEAQ in the germline V gene. In DNA form, the CDR3 reads TGTACCAGCAGCTTAGAGCAGGACGGCGGCTACACCTTC. Translating it yields CTSSLEQDGGYTF.

This clonotype was found a few times. This chain joins TRBV5-5 and TRBJ2-7; no clear D gene. Germline-derived CDR1 and CDR2 are SGHKS and YYEKEE (reference sequence). Trimming removed 0 bases at V and 2 bases at J, with 18 bases between. The CDR3 spans 17 residues. The CDR3 loop is CASSLEVAARLPYEQYF. DNA for the CDR3: TGTGCCAGCAGCTTGGAGGTGGCAGCCCGTTTACCCTACGAGCAGTACTTC.

The table lists this clonotype with a few counts. The gene calls are TRBV5-1 and TRBJ2-7; maybe TRBD2 (5 bases). V lost 5 bases and J 3 bases, leaving 18 bases between the germline ends. The CDR3 is 15 amino acids. Germline CDR1 is SGHRS and CDR2 is YFSETQ. The CDR3 sequence: CASRLYPTGDYEQYF. In DNA, the CDR3 is TGCGCCAGCAGATTATACCCTACCGGGGACTACGAGCAGTACTTC.

This clonotype was counted between two and nine times. This sequence joins TRBV20-1 and TRBJ1-6, with TRBD1 as a possible D gene (6 bases). Germline CDR1 DFQATT, CDR2 SNEGSKA (reference sequence). Trimming took 0 bases from V and 9 from J, leaving 12 bases between them. CDR3 size: 14 residues. The CDR3 loop reads CSARDNRETSPLHF. The CDR3 nucleotides read TGCAGTGCTAGAGATAACAGGGAAACTTCACCCCTCCACTTT.

Ten or more counts support this clonotype. The chain recombines TRBV10-2 with TRBJ1-2, with TRBD1 identical over 8 bases. Germline V gene lookup returns CDR1 WSHSY and CDR2 SAAADI. V trimming: 5 bases; J trimming: 1 base; junction bases outside the gene matches: 3. This CDR3 has 14 amino acids. The CDR3 region has the DNA TGCGCCAGCAGTTCGGACAGGGTTAACTATGGCTACACCTTC. Protein sequence: CASSSDRVNYGYTF.

This clonotype came up many times. The rearrangement uses TRBV7-2 and TRBJ2-5, with TRBD2 as a possible D gene (6 bases). Between the trimmed V and J ends, which lost 6 bases and 3 bases, there was a span of 14 bases. CDR1 is SGHTA, CDR2 FQGNSA, per germline. This CDR3 is built from 14 residues. CDR3 protein: CASSSRPGEETQYF. For the CDR3, the DNA is TGTGCCAGCAGTTCCAGACCGGGAGAAGAGACCCAGTACTTC.